The 25 T cell receptor beta chains listed next were all sequenced from one sample in a study of regulatory T cells in long-lasting Graves disease. Construction of TCR beta libraries relied on iRepertoire HTBI primers and on Arm-PCR targeting CDR3 regions. Each CDR3 protein is one row after TCRdb ran MiXCR on the multiplex PCR reads. Counted here are some 370,000 distinct CDR3 sequences, roughly 23% occurring once; the ten biggest clones make up about 29%. The time point: persistent/refractory GD, antithyroid drugs over 5 years with positive TRAb. RNA from PBMCs was the source of the TCR library. Material: peripheral blood mononuclear cells (PBMCs), obtained when the disease was refractory, from a patient treated with antithyroid drugs. All receptors derive from a woman between 35 and 50 years old with Graves disease.

This clonotype was detected many times. The chain has TRBV28 and TRBJ2-2; D unclear. With 2 bases removed from V and 16 bases from J, the gap between germline ends came to 11 bases. Looked up from germline, CDR1 is MDHEN and CDR2 is SYDVKM. This CDR3 has 11 amino acids. CDR3 amino acids: CASSLGNRKFF. CDR3 nucleotides: TGTGCCAGCAGTTTAGGGAACCGGAAGTTTTTT.

V and J are TRBV29-1 and TRBJ1-5; tentatively, D is TRBD1 (6 bases). Deletions cut 5 bases from V and 4 bases from J, with 12 bases between. This CDR3 comprises 13 residues. Germline assignment: CDR1 SQVTM and CDR2 ANQGSEA. The CDR3 loop is CSVSEGGNQPQHF. CDR3 DNA: TGCAGCGTTAGTGAAGGGGGGAATCAGCCCCAGCATTTT.

Many counts were recorded for this clonotype. The V call is TRBV28, the J call TRBJ1-6; D remains ambiguous. Trimming took off 5 bases at V and 8 bases at J, with 7 bases between the two ends. CDR1 is MDHEN, CDR2 SYDVKM, per germline. This CDR3 is 12 amino acids long. The CDR3 region has the DNA TGTGCCAGCAGTCCCGGGTATTCACCCCTCCACTTT. Translating gives CASSPGYSPLHF.

This clonotype has just a few counts. The chain joins TRBV20-1 to TRBJ2-1; TRBD2 matches at 8 bases. CDR1 and CDR2 (germline): DFQATT, SNEGSKA (reference sequence). V trimming: 5 bases; J trimming: 0 bases; junction bases outside the gene matches: 6. The CDR3 contains 15 residues. CDR3 DNA: TGCAGTGCTCATGGGAGCGGGAGCTCCTACAATGAGCAGTTCTTC. Translated: CSAHGSGSSYNEQFF.

This clonotype was recorded a few times. V gene TRBV10-3 combines with J gene TRBJ1-5, with 9 bases aligning to TRBD1. Losses at the gene ends were 4 bases for V and 6 bases for J; bases not matched to a gene: 1. CDR1 is ENHRY, CDR2 SYGVKD, per germline. This CDR3 comprises 13 residues. The CDR3 sequence: CAISGQGGQPQHF. CDR3 sequence (DNA): TGTGCCATCAGTGGACAGGGGGGTCAGCCCCAGCATTTT.

This clonotype was observed at least ten times. This chain connects TRBV12-3 or TRBV12-4 to TRBJ1-6; D ambiguous. The V gene lost 2 bases and the J gene lost 6 bases, with 8 bases spanning the gap. There are 14 residues in the CDR3. CDR3 nucleotides: TGTGCCAGCAGTTTAAAGGGAAGTAATTCACCCCTCCACTTT. This encodes CASSLKGSNSPLHF.

This clonotype was found a few times. This rearrangement joins TRBV5-4 to TRBJ1-4; D perhaps matches TRBD1 (5 bases). CDR1 SGHNT and CDR2 YYREEE come from the germline V gene (reference sequence). The CDR3 extends over 14 amino acids. Deletions cut 4 bases from V and 5 bases from J, with 12 bases between. The CDR3 DNA sequence: TGTGCCAGCAGCCCGGGACGTCTAAATGAAAAACTGTTTTTT. Protein: CASSPGRLNEKLFF.

The chain links TRBV30 to TRBJ2-2; D is uncertain. The germline V gene encodes CDR1 GTSNPN and CDR2 SVGIG (reference sequence). Between the trimmed V and J ends, which lost 2 bases and 9 bases, there was a span of 10 bases. This CDR3 has 12 residues. The CDR3 here is CAWSRNRRELFF. CDR3 bases: TGTGCCTGGAGTCGGAATCGGCGGGAGCTGTTTTTT.

A remark on this clonotype: Given a much more abundant clone one base away, this may be a read error. J is TRBJ1-1 and V is TRBV25-1; TRBD1 might be the D (5 bases). The germline V and J ends were trimmed by 4 bases and 4 bases, with 10 bases remaining between them. The germline V gene has CDR1 MGHDK and CDR2 SYGVNS. The CDR3 covers 13 residues. CDR3 DNA: TGTGCCAGCAGTGTAGGGGAGAGCACTGAAGCTTTCTTT. Translating gives CASSVGESTEAFF.

The chain employs TRBV7-2 and TRBJ2-2; weak D call: TRBD1 (5 bases). Germline CDR1 is SGHTA and CDR2 is FQGNSA. Trimming removed 7 bases from V and 5 bases from J, with 8 bases in between. The CDR3 is 12 residues long. The CDR3 DNA reads TGTGCCAGCACGTACAGGACCGGGGAGCTGTTTTTT. Translated: CASTYRTGELFF.

The chain joins TRBV20-1 to TRBJ1-3; D ambiguous. Germline-derived CDR1 and CDR2 are DFQATT and SNEGSKA (reference sequence). V was trimmed by 6 bases and J by 4 bases, leaving 16 bases between them. The CDR3 runs to 14 residues. CDR3 region: CSAPASPQGNTIYF. DNA of the CDR3: TGCAGTGCCCCTGCCTCACCCCAGGGAAACACCATATATTTT.

This clonotype was observed at least ten times. V and J are TRBV2 and TRBJ1-4; weak D call: TRBD1 (5 bases). V dropped 0 bases and J dropped 8 bases, with 13 bases sitting between them. The CDR3 consists of 15 residues. Germline V lookup: CDR1 SNHLY, CDR2 FYNNEI. The CDR3 region has the DNA TGTGCCAGCAGTGAAGCTAGCAGGGTTGGCGAAAAACTGTTTTTT. This translates into CASSEASRVGEKLFF.

This rearrangement joins TRBV28 to TRBJ2-6, with D perhaps matching TRBD2 (7 bases). Trimming stripped 4 bases from V and 2 bases from J, with 15 bases between. The germline V gene has CDR1 MDHEN and CDR2 SYDVKM. This CDR3 region has 17 residues. The DNA of the CDR3 is TGTGCCAGCAGTTCCCTGGGGGGGGCCCCTGGGGCCAACGTCCTGACTTTC. Protein product: CASSSLGGAPGANVLTF.

This clonotype occurred many times. This chain uses TRBV29-1 with TRBJ1-1; D may be TRBD1 (5 bases). This CDR3 region has 13 residues. Trimming stripped 6 bases from V and 5 bases from J, with 16 bases between. The germline gives CDR1 SQVTM, CDR2 ANQGSEA. Here the CDR3 reads CSVASRVETEAFF. The CDR3 DNA sequence: TGCAGCGTCGCCTCCAGGGTCGAAACTGAAGCTTTCTTT.

This clonotype was detected ten times or more. This chain joins TRBV2 and TRBJ1-4; tentative D call: TRBD1 (6 bases). This CDR3 has 15 residues. The germline V gene has CDR1 SNHLY and CDR2 FYNNEI. V was trimmed by 6 bases and J by 3 bases, leaving 14 bases between them. CDR3 in amino acids: CASRVTGLPNEKLFF. CDR3 sequence (DNA): TGTGCCAGCAGAGTAACAGGGCTCCCTAATGAAAAACTGTTTTTT.

This chain uses TRBV28 with TRBJ2-3; 7 nucleotides agree with TRBD1. Germline CDR1 is MDHEN and CDR2 is SYDVKM. The CDR3 totals 17 residues. With V trimmed by 6 bases and J by 1 base, 13 bases remained unmatched. The CDR3 loop is CASSLETGIDRTDTQYF. The CDR3 region has the DNA TGTGCCAGCAGCCTCGAGACAGGGATCGATCGCACAGATACGCAGTATTTT. Based on the CDR3 plus reference TRBV28 and TRBJ2-3, the full variable domain is DVKVTQSSRYLVKRTGEKVFLECVQDMDHENMFWYRQDPGLGLRLIYFSYDVKMKEKGDIPEGYSVSREKKERFSLILESASTNQTSMYLCASSLETGIDRTDTQYFGPGTRLTVL.

The J gene is TRBJ2-7, the V gene TRBV5-1; 12 positions agree with TRBD2. Germline V gene data show CDR1 as SGHRS and CDR2 as YFSETQ. This CDR3 contains 17 residues. Germline trimming cut 0 bases from V and 6 bases from J; bases unmatched to any gene: 10. DNA of the CDR3: TGCGCCAGCAGCTTGGGACGACTAGCGGGAGATGCAGGCGAGCAGTACTTC. It is translated as CASSLGRLAGDAGEQYF.

In its sample, this clonotype was seen a few times. The rearrangement links TRBV7-2 to TRBJ2-1; D ambiguous. Trimming removed 5 bases from V and 0 bases from J, with 11 bases in between. The CDR3 runs to 15 residues. Germline V CDR1 and CDR2: SGHTA, FQGNSA. The CDR3 loop is CASSPSWGSYNEQFF. The CDR3 DNA follows: TGTGCCAGCAGCCCATCCTGGGGCTCCTACAATGAGCAGTTCTTC. The whole variable domain, remainder taken from reference TRBV7-2 and TRBJ2-1, is GAGVSQSPSNKVTEKGKDVELRCDPISGHTALYWYRQSLGQGLEFLIYFQGNSAPDKSGLPSDRFSAERTGGSVSTLTIQRTQQEDSAVYLCASSPSWGSYNEQFFGPGTRLTVL.

The rearrangement uses TRBV6-1 and TRBJ2-3, with 9 bases lining up with TRBD1. Per germline, CDR1 MNHNS and CDR2 SASEGT. With V trimmed by 4 bases and J by 4 bases, 6 bases remained unmatched. This CDR3 is built from 15 residues. The chain's CDR3 is CASSAGTGYADTQYF. CDR3 coding DNA: TGTGCCAGCAGTGCCGGGACAGGGTACGCAGATACGCAGTATTTT.

The rearrangement links TRBV7-9 to TRBJ1-1; maybe TRBD1 (5 bases). Germline lookup yields CDR1 SEHNR and CDR2 FQNEAQ (reference sequence). V lost 1 base and J 7 bases, leaving 10 bases between the germline ends. This CDR3 comprises 13 residues. The CDR3 bases are TGTGCCAGCAGCTTAGGGGACGTTCATGAAGCTTTCTTT. It translates to CASSLGDVHEAFF.

This sequence joins TRBV6-1 and TRBJ1-1, with TRBD1 matching over 7 bases. After removal of 6 bases from V and 0 bases from J, the junction contained 10 bases not matched to a gene. The length of the CDR3 is 16 residues. Germline V gene lookup returns CDR1 MNHNS and CDR2 SASEGT. The CDR3 sequence is CASRRGQAFMNTEAFF. CDR3 DNA: TGTGCCAGCAGACGTGGACAGGCATTCATGAACACTGAAGCTTTCTTT.

This clonotype was observed many times. This sequence joins TRBV24-1 and TRBJ2-2; perhaps TRBD1 as D (6 bases). Trimming pared 3 bases from V and 2 bases from J, leaving 15 bases between. This CDR3 is 17 amino acids long. Germline V gives CDR1 KGHDR, CDR2 SFDVKD. The CDR3 is CATSDATRGTNTGELFF. CDR3 bases: TGTGCCACCAGTGATGCGACAAGGGGGACCAACACCGGGGAGCTGTTTTTT.

There are a few counts of this clonotype. The chain carries TRBV5-1 and TRBJ2-5, with D perhaps TRBD1 or TRBD2 (5 bases each). In germline, CDR1 is SGHRS, CDR2 YFSETQ. This CDR3 spans 15 amino acids. V lost 2 bases and J lost 5, with 16 bases in between. Here the CDR3 DNA reads TGCGCCAGCAGCTTTGCCGGGACCTGGGGGGAGACCCAGTACTTC. The encoded protein is CASSFAGTWGETQYF.

This clonotype was detected many times. The gene calls are TRBV2 and TRBJ1-1, with TRBD1 matching over 7 bases. The V gene's germline CDR1 is SNHLY and CDR2 FYNNEI. The CDR3 runs 14 residues. J was trimmed by 5 bases and V by 8 bases; bases with no gene match: 11. DNA for the CDR3: TGTGCCAGCGACAGGGCCCGAGCTATGACTGAAGCTTTCTTT. It codes for CASDRARAMTEAFF.

This clonotype was detected a few times. V usage is TRBV30 and J usage is TRBJ2-7; 10 bases line up with TRBD2. CDR3 length: 11 residues. Losses at the gene ends were 1 base for V and 12 bases for J; bases not matched to a gene: 3. The germline gives CDR1 GTSNPN, CDR2 SVGIG (reference sequence). This CDR3 reads CAWSGSGGVYF. The CDR3 region has the DNA TGTGCCTGGAGTGGAAGCGGGGGGGTGTACTTC. Full variable domain (outside the CDR3, taken from reference TRBV30 and TRBJ2-7): SQTIHQWPATLVQPVGSPLSLECTVEGTSNPNLYWYRQAAGRGLQLLFYSVGIGQISSEVPQNLSASRPQDRQFILSSKKLLLSDSGFYLCAWSGSGGVYFGPGTRLTVT.